The rows below give T cell receptor beta chains drawn from one sample of a study of blood T cells in healthy people across ages. TCRdb reprocessed the 5' RACE reads via MiXCR and lists one record per CDR3 protein. This sample has over 1.5 million distinct CDR3 sequences, with less than 50% found just once. Specimen: blood. The receptor set was obtained from a woman between 40 and 50 years old in good health. CDR3s include the opening cysteine and the closing phenylalanine or tryptophan. The D gene is left open where the match is weak. Where a row states a size, it is once, few, many or the class of an expanded clone; other rows omit it.

CDR3 DNA: TGCAGTGCCCTAAAGGGACTAGCGGGGGGTGGAGATACGCAGTATTTT; CDR3 protein: CSALKGLAGGGDTQYF; J gene: TRBJ2-3; D gene: TRBD2; V gene: TRBV20-1; clone size: -
CDR3 DNA: TGTGCCAGCAGCCAAGATCCGCAGGGGGCAGCTCAGCCCCAGCATTTT; CDR3 protein: CASSQDPQGAAQPQHF; J gene: TRBJ1-5; D gene: TRBD1; V gene: TRBV4-2; clone size: -
CDR3 DNA: TGCGCCAGCAGCTCCGGGCCGGGACAGGGAGCAGATACGCAGTATTTT; CDR3 protein: CASSSGPGQGADTQYF; J gene: TRBJ2-3; D gene: TRBD1; V gene: TRBV5-1; clone size: -
CDR3 DNA: TGTGCCAGCGAGCTTGGGGGCACAGATACGCAGTATTTT; CDR3 protein: CASELGGTDTQYF; J gene: TRBJ2-3; D gene: -; V gene: TRBV2; clone size: -
CDR3 DNA: TGTGCCAGCAGCTTAGAGGGGTGGGGGGTCGTAAACACTGAAGCTTTCTTT; CDR3 protein: CASSLEGWGVVNTEAFF; J gene: TRBJ1-1; D gene: -; V gene: TRBV7-2; clone size: -
CDR3 DNA: TGCAGTGCTGGAGTAGCGGCGGTGGCGCAAGAGACCCAGTACTTC; CDR3 protein: CSAGVAAVAQETQYF; J gene: TRBJ2-5; D gene: -; V gene: TRBV20-1; clone size: few
CDR3 DNA: TGCGCCAGTCAGGGGGGACAGGATTATTCACCCCTCCACTTT; CDR3 protein: CASQGGQDYSPLHF; J gene: TRBJ1-6; D gene: TRBD1; V gene: TRBV5-1; clone size: -
CDR3 DNA: TGTGCCACCAGCAGAGATATGGGGCAGGGCGAGACCCAGTACTTC; CDR3 protein: CATSRDMGQGETQYF; J gene: TRBJ2-5; D gene: -; V gene: TRBV15; clone size: once
CDR3 DNA: TGCAGTGCTAGACTGGGACTGGGCGTCAATGAGCAGTTCTTC; CDR3 protein: CSARLGLGVNEQFF; J gene: TRBJ2-1; D gene: -; V gene: TRBV20-1; clone size: -
CDR3 DNA: TGTGCCAGCAGTTTCCCTGGGTTCACAGATACGCAGTATTTT; CDR3 protein: CASSFPGFTDTQYF; J gene: TRBJ2-3; D gene: -; V gene: TRBV12-3/TRBV12-4; clone size: -
CDR3 DNA: TGTGCCAGCAGTTCAGGGGGGGGACTGAACACTGAAGCTTTCTTT; CDR3 protein: CASSSGGGLNTEAFF; J gene: TRBJ1-1; D gene: TRBD1; V gene: TRBV7-2; clone size: few
CDR3 DNA: TGTGCCAGCAGCCAAGCGGACAGGGGCGAGCAGTACTTC; CDR3 protein: CASSQADRGEQYF; J gene: TRBJ2-7; D gene: TRBD1; V gene: TRBV3-1; clone size: few
CDR3 DNA: TGTGCCAGCAGTTCCAATTCGGGACAGCGCCAAGAGACCCAGTACTTC; CDR3 protein: CASSSNSGQRQETQYF; J gene: TRBJ2-5; D gene: TRBD1; V gene: TRBV6-5; clone size: few
CDR3 DNA: TGTGCCAGCAGTCCGACTAGCGGGGACACAGATACGCAGTATTTT; CDR3 protein: CASSPTSGDTDTQYF; J gene: TRBJ2-3; D gene: TRBD2; V gene: TRBV6-2/TRBV6-3; clone size: few
CDR3 DNA: TGTGCCAGCAGCAACAGGGGAGGGTACGAGCAGTACTTC; CDR3 protein: CASSNRGGYEQYF; J gene: TRBJ2-7; D gene: -; V gene: TRBV7-2; clone size: -
CDR3 DNA: TGTGCCAGCAGCCCCCGGGACAGGAGAGCCCTATTGAACACCGGGGAGCTGTTTTTT; CDR3 protein: CASSPRDRRALLNTGELFF; J gene: TRBJ2-2; D gene: TRBD1; V gene: TRBV14; clone size: -